Listed below are T cell receptor beta chains from one sample, sequenced in a study of molecular identifiers for immune sequencing clone quantification. One entry per CDR3 protein, called by TCRdb with MiXCR from the PCR reads. The sample has about 320,000 distinct CDR3 sequences; roughly a fifth are singletons. Sequencing was carried out using naive CD8+ T cells from blood, with Jurkat cell RNA spiked in. These receptor sequences come from a human donor in good health. Some libraries in this study had Jurkat cell RNA spiked in. CDR3s include the opening cysteine and the closing phenylalanine or tryptophan. The D gene is left open where the match is weak.

D gene	J gene	V gene	CDR3 protein
NA	TRBJ1-5	TRBV7-9	CASSSVFSNQPQHF
NA	TRBJ1-6	TRBV10-3	CAISDLGPPETLHF
TRBD2	TRBJ2-3	TRBV13	CASSERLAGVTDTQYF
NA	TRBJ2-1	TRBV24-1	CATSARFQNNEQFF
NA	TRBJ1-3	TRBV6-5	CASSPSDSTSSGNTIYF
NA	TRBJ2-4	TRBV10-3	CAISDGGTQYF
NA	TRBJ1-4	TRBV7-9	CASSRVGAGEKLFF
NA	TRBJ2-3	TRBV4-1	CASSPPGGRTSTDTQYF
TRBD1	TRBJ2-7	TRBV12-3/TRBV12-4	CASRASRDRSAYGQYF
NA	TRBJ2-3	TRBV5-8	CASSFESRTDTQYF
TRBD1	TRBJ2-3	TRBV7-9	CASSPPFDRELNTQYF
NA	TRBJ1-4	TRBV7-8	CASSLNVRLTNEKLFF
TRBD1	TRBJ2-3	TRBV20-1	CSARGGTGGDTHYF
NA	TRBJ2-1	TRBV15	CATSRGGAGLGEQFF
NA	TRBJ2-7	TRBV14	CASSQVGPGYEQYF